The next 10 T cell receptor beta chains were all read from a single sample in a study of regulatory T cells in long-lasting Graves disease. The time point was: newly diagnosed GD, antithyroid drugs for less than 3 months. Construction of the TCR library relied on RNA isolated from PBMCs. For TCR beta, libraries came from iRepertoire HTBI primers and Arm-PCR of CDR3 regions. TCRdb re-called the multiplex PCR reads with MiXCR, one entry per CDR3 protein. This sample yields approximately 480,000 distinct CDR3 sequences, of which around 15% are seen a single time; 12% belongs to the top ten. The same sample was also used in a study of T cells in Graves' hyperthyroidism and ophthalmopathy.

The sequencing used peripheral blood mononuclear cells (PBMCs), collected at new diagnosis, from a patient treated with antithyroid drugs. The receptors were gathered from a man aged 40-49 years with Graves disease.

The chain recombines TRBV12-5 with TRBJ1-3; TRBD1 agrees at 9 bases. Germline V gene sequence: CDR1 LGHNT, CDR2 FRNRAP. This CDR3 spans 16 amino acids. The V gene end was trimmed by 10 bases and the J gene end by 0 bases; junction bases not matched to a gene: 10. The CDR3 is CANGGDRVLSGNTIYF. CDR3 sequence (DNA): TGTGCTAATGGGGGGGACAGGGTCCTCTCTGGAAACACCATATATTTT.

The rearrangement links TRBV7-9 to TRBJ2-5; perhaps TRBD2 as D (6 bases). The germline V gene encodes CDR1 SEHNR and CDR2 FQNEAQ (reference sequence). The ends were cut back, 6 bases at V and 5 bases at J, with 19 bases in the middle. The CDR3 consists of 15 residues. The CDR3 spells CASRGAGPGRETQYF. The DNA of the CDR3 is TGTGCCAGCAGGGGTGCGGGACCGGGTCGGGAGACCCAGTACTTC.

The table lists this clonotype with many counts. The chain joins TRBV30 to TRBJ1-5; D is unresolved. Per germline, CDR1 GTSNPN and CDR2 SVGIG (reference sequence). This CDR3 is built from 13 residues. V was clipped by 1 base and J by 2 bases, with 6 bases between them. CDR3 nucleotides: TGTGCCTGGAGTGCCCCGGGCAATCAGCCCCAGCATTTT. This translates into CAWSAPGNQPQHF.

The rearrangement uses TRBV20-1 and TRBJ2-7; 7 nucleotides line up with TRBD2. This CDR3 contains 15 residues. Germline CDR1 is DFQATT and CDR2 is SNEGSKA (reference sequence). The ends lost 2 bases at V and 4 bases at J; junction bases unmatched: 11. CDR3: CSARSTLAVEYEQYF. The CDR3 region has the DNA TGCAGTGCTAGAAGCACCCTAGCGGTGGAATACGAGCAGTACTTC.

This clonotype has ten or more counts. This chain links TRBV20-1 with TRBJ2-7; maybe TRBD2 (7 bases). In germline, CDR1 is DFQATT, CDR2 SNEGSKA (reference sequence). V gave up 4 bases and J gave up 6 bases, with 16 bases separating them. The CDR3 is 13 amino acids. The CDR3 bases are TGCAGTGCTACTTTCGGGGGGCGCGCCGAGCAGTACTTC. Its translation is CSATFGGRAEQYF.

This clonotype has at least ten counts. The chain recombines TRBV28 with TRBJ2-3, with D perhaps matching TRBD2 (6 bases). From germline, CDR1 is MDHEN and CDR2 SYDVKM. CDR3 length equals 17 residues. The V end was cut by 5 bases, the J end by 3 bases, with 21 bases between. CDR3 sequence (DNA): TGTGCCAGCAGTACCCCCCGGCGGGGTCGGAAAACAGATACGCAGTATTTT. It yields the protein CASSTPRRGRKTDTQYF.

The count of this clonotype is one. J is TRBJ2-7 and V is TRBV5-1, with 10 bases lining up with TRBD2. The CDR3 consists of 16 residues. Germline CDR1 SGHRS, CDR2 YFSETQ. V shed 0 bases and J 4 bases; nucleotides not matched to a gene: 7. The CDR3 DNA reads as TGCGCCAGCAGCTTGGTGGGTAGCGGGAGGATATACGAGCAGTACTTC. This gives the protein CASSLVGSGRIYEQYF.

J is TRBJ1-2 and V is TRBV27; no definite D call. Per the germline V gene, CDR1 is MNHEY and CDR2 is SMNVEV (reference sequence). This CDR3 spans 14 amino acids. Deletions cut 5 bases from V and 4 bases from J, with 14 bases between. CDR3 nucleotides: TGTGCCAGCAGTCGTACTCGAAACCTCTATGGCTACACCTTC. It is translated as CASSRTRNLYGYTF.

The sample holds many counts of this clonotype. The chain joins TRBV4-1 to TRBJ2-1; TRBD2 matches 9 bases. V lost 3 bases to trimming and J lost 8 bases; unmatched junction nucleotides: 8. The length of the CDR3 is 15 residues. Germline CDR1 reads MGHRA; CDR2 reads YSYEKL. This chain's CDR3 is CASSHLAGRSDEQFF. DNA of the CDR3: TGCGCCAGCAGCCACCTAGCGGGAAGGTCGGATGAGCAGTTCTTC.

There are a few counts of this clonotype. The V gene is TRBV27, the J gene TRBJ2-1, with a weak D call TRBD2 (7 bases). V was clipped by 7 bases and J by 7 bases, with 17 bases between them. Germline assignment: CDR1 MNHEY and CDR2 SMNVEV (reference sequence). There are 14 residues in the CDR3. The CDR3 DNA sequence: TGTGCCAGCAAGGGACTAAAAAGGGGGAATGAGCAGTTCTTC. Its translation is CASKGLKRGNEQFF.